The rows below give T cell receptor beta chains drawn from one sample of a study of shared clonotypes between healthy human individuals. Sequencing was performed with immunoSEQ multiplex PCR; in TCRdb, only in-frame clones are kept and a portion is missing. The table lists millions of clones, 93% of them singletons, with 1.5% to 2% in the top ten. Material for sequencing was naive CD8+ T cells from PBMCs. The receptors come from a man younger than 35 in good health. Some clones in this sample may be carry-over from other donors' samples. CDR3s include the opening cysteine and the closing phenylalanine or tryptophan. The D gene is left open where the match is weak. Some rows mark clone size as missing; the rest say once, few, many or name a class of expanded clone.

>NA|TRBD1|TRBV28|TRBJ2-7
CASKVRDRAHEQYF
TGTGCCAGCAAGGTTAGGGACAGGGCCCACGAGCAGTACTTC
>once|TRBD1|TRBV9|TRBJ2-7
CASSVAQGAGDEQYF
TGTGCCAGCAGCGTAGCTCAGGGGGCGGGCGACGAGCAGTACTTC
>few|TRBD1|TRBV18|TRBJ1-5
CASSPDRGSQPQHF
TGTGCCAGCTCACCGGACAGGGGGAGTCAGCCCCAGCATTTT
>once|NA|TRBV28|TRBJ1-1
CASTPLGDTEAFF
TGTGCCAGCACCCCCCTTGGGGACACTGAAGCTTTCTTT
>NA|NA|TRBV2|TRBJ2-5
CASPSLTQETQYF
TGTGCCAGCCCTAGCCTTACCCAAGAGACCCAGTACTTC
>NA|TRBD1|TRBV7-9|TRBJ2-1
CASSNKDEQGAHEQFF
TGTGCCAGCAGCAATAAAGATGAACAGGGGGCGCATGAGCAGTTCTTC
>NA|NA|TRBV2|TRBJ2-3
CASSETDTQYF
TGTGCCAGCAGTGAAACAGATACGCAGTATTTT
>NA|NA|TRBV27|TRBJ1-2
CASSLFGTGLYGYTF
TGTGCCAGCAGTTTATTCGGTACGGGACTCTATGGCTACACCTTC
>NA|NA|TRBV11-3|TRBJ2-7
CAGSSGTSYEQYF
TGTGCCGGGAGCTCGGGGACAAGCTACGAGCAGTACTTC
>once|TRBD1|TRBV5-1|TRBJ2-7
CASSLGFWDRDIYEQYF
TGCGCCAGCAGCTTGGGGTTTTGGGACAGGGATATCTACGAGCAGTACTTC
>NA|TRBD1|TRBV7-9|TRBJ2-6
CASSFDRGVVMANVLTF
TGTGCCAGCAGCTTCGACAGGGGCGTGGTGATGGCCAACGTCCTGACTTTC
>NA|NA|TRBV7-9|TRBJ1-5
CASSLAPGINQPQHF
TGTGCCAGCAGCTTAGCGCCTGGTATCAATCAGCCCCAGCATTTT
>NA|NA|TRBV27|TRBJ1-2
CASSFSGSNYGYTF
TGTGCCAGCAGTTTCTCGGGATCCAACTATGGCTACACCTTC
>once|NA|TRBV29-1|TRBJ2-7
CSVGGDISSYEQYF
TGCAGCGTTGGTGGGGACATTTCCTCCTACGAGCAGTACTTC
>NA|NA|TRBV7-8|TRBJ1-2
CASSPSIGGGPYGYTF
TGTGCCAGCAGCCCGAGTATAGGGGGAGGACCCTATGGCTACACCTTC
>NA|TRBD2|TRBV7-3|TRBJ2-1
CASSLTGTSGKDEQFF
TGTGCCAGCAGCTTAACGGGGACTAGCGGGAAGGATGAGCAGTTCTTC
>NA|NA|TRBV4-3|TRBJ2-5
CASSQDPPPTGQETQYF
TGCGCCAGCAGCCAAGACCCCCCCCCGACGGGTCAAGAGACCCAGTACTTC
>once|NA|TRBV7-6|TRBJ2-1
CASSFTPDGSYNEQFF
TGTGCCAGCAGCTTCACTCCCGATGGATCCTACAATGAGCAGTTCTTC
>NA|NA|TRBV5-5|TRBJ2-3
CASSLGLEEYF
TGTGCCAGCAGCTTGGGGTTGGAGGAGTATTTT
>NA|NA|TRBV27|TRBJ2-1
CASSSNNEQFF
TGTGCCAGCAGCTCTAACAATGAGCAGTTCTTC
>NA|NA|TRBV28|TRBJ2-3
CASSRHSAPDTQYF
TGTGCCAGCAGTCGACACAGTGCCCCGGATACGCAGTATTTT
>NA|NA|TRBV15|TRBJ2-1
CATSQGREQFF
TGTGCCACCAGCCAAGGCAGGGAGCAGTTCTTC
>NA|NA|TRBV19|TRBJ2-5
CASSIRGKETQYF
TGTGCCAGTAGTATTCGGGGGAAAGAGACCCAGTACTTC
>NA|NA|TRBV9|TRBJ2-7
CASSVADTFYEQYF
TGTGCCAGCAGCGTTGCGGACACCTTCTACGAGCAGTACTTC
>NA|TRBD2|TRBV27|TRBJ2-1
CASSLGLAGGEQFF
TGTGCCAGCAGTTTAGGGCTAGCGGGAGGTGAGCAGTTCTTC
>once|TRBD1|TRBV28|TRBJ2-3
CASSLGQTPSTDTQYF
TGTGCCAGCAGTTTGGGACAGACCCCTAGCACAGATACGCAGTATTTT
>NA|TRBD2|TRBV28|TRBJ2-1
CASALLAGWVDEQFF
TGTGCCAGCGCCTTGCTAGCGGGGTGGGTGGATGAGCAGTTCTTC
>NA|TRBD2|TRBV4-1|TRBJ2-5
CASSQVGGETQYF
TGCGCCAGCAGCCAAGTGGGGGGGGAGACCCAGTACTTC
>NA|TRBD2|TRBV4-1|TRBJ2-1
CASSQVTSGSSYNEQFF
TGCGCCAGCAGCCAAGTGACTAGCGGTAGCTCCTACAATGAGCAGTTCTTC
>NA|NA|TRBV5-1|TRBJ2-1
CASSLTQILHNEQFF
TGCGCCAGCAGCCTAACTCAGATTCTTCATAATGAGCAGTTCTTC
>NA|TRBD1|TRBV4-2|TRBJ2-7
CASSQYRGQGVYEQYF
TGTGCCAGCAGCCAATACAGGGGGCAAGGGGTTTACGAGCAGTACTTC
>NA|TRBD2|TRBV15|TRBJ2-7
CATSTLAGSEQYF
TGTGCCACCAGCACCTTAGCGGGAAGTGAGCAGTACTTC
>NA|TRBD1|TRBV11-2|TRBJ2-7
CASSSRRDRAYEQYF
TGTGCCAGCAGCTCCCGCCGGGACAGGGCATACGAGCAGTACTTC
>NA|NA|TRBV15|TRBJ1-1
CATSRVVQNEAFF
TGTGCCACCAGCAGAGTGGTACAAAATGAAGCTTTCTTT
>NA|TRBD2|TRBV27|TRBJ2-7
CASTASGAAYEQYF
TGTGCCAGCACCGCTAGCGGAGCCGCCTACGAGCAGTACTTC
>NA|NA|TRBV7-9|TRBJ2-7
CASSLGRLDYEQYF
TGTGCCAGCAGCTTAGGTAGGTTAGACTACGAGCAGTACTTC
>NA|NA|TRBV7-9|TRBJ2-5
CASSLVGRETQYF
TGTGCCAGCAGCTTAGTGGGACGAGAGACCCAGTACTTC
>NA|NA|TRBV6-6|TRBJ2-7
CASADSTYEQYF
TGTGCCAGCGCGGACAGCACCTACGAGCAGTACTTC
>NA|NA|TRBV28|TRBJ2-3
CASSRGTASTDTQYF
TGTGCCAGCAGCAGAGGGACGGCAAGCACAGATACGCAGTATTTT
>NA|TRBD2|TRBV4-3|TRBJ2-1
CASSQDSGRGYNEQFF
TGCGCCAGCAGCCAAGATAGCGGGAGAGGATACAATGAGCAGTTCTTC
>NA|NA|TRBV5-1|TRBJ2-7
CASSSDSSSYEQYF
TGCGCCAGCAGCTCGGACAGCAGCTCCTACGAGCAGTACTTC
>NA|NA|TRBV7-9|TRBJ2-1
CASSLAGVGHYNEQFF
TGTGCCAGCAGCTTAGCGGGAGTAGGACACTACAATGAGCAGTTCTTC
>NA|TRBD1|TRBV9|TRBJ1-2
CASSNGRTGNYGYTF
TGTGCCAGCAGCAACGGACGGACAGGGAACTATGGCTACACCTTC
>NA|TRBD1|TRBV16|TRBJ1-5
CASSKRDRVGQPQHF
TGTGCCAGCAGCAAAAGGGACAGAGTGGGCCAGCCCCAGCATTTT
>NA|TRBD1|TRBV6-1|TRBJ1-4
CASFYRGSWEKLFF
TGTGCCAGCTTTTACAGGGGTTCTTGGGAAAAACTGTTTTTT
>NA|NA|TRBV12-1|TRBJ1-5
CASSPRGSDSNQPQHF
TGTGCCAGCAGCCCCCGGGGCAGCGATAGCAATCAGCCCCAGCATTTT
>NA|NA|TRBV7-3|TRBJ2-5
CASSLGSSFGETQYF
TGTGCCAGCAGCTTAGGCAGTTCGTTTGGGGAGACCCAGTACTTC
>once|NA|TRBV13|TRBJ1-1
CASSLWAGVGNTEAFF
TGTGCCAGCAGCTTATGGGCCGGTGTGGGGAACACTGAAGCTTTCTTT
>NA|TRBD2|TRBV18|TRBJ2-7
CASSASSGRGNEQYF
TGTGCCAGCTCAGCCTCTAGCGGGAGGGGTAACGAGCAGTACTTC
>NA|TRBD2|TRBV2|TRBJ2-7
CASRPGTSGAPEQYF
TGTGCCAGCAGGCCCGGGACTAGCGGGGCCCCCGAGCAGTACTTC
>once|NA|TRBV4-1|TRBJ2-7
CASSQDNEGAYEQYF
TGCGCCAGCAGCCAAGATAACGAGGGAGCATACGAGCAGTACTTC
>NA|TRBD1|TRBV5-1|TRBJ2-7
CASSMPGQGPFEQYF
TGCGCCAGCAGCATGCCGGGACAGGGGCCTTTCGAGCAGTACTTC
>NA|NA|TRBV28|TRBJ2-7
CASSLSRGTDRPYEQYF
TGTGCCAGCAGTTTATCTAGAGGCACGGATAGACCCTACGAGCAGTACTTC
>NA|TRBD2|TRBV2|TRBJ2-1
CASSPSGSGWDEQFF
TGTGCCAGCAGTCCCAGCGGGAGCGGGTGGGATGAGCAGTTCTTC
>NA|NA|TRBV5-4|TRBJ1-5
CASSPGPAFTGSNQPQHF
TGTGCCAGCAGTCCCGGGCCGGCGTTTACTGGAAGCAATCAGCCCCAGCATTTT
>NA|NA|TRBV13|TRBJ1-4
CASTPLGPTNEKLFF
TGTGCCAGCACCCCCCTTGGACCAACTAATGAAAAACTGTTTTTT